Described below is a single T cell receptor (beta chain) sequence and its context. This entry belongs to a study of cytomegalovirus exposure and HLA in healthy donors. Study-level information: Previous work identified roughly 120 million unique TCR beta sequences from around 170 million T cells.

The PCR had 60 Vbeta and 13 Jbeta primers. The repertoire was sequenced with immunoSEQ multiplex PCR; TCRdb's copy has only in-frame clones and lacks some. The table records about 110,000 clones, 65% to 80% of them present only once. CDR1 SNHLY and CDR2 FYNNEI come from the germline V gene. The length of the CDR3 is 12 residues. The V gene lost 6 bases and the J gene lost 8 bases, with 11 bases spanning the gap. The chain has TRBV2 and TRBJ2-1; perhaps TRBD1 as D (5 bases). Sequencing was done on a sample of PBMCs. The sequence derives from a man aged 25 to 45 in good health and CMV-seropositive. For the CDR3, the DNA is TGTGCCAGCAGCGCAATAGGGGATGAGCAGTTCTTC. It is translated as CASSAIGDEQFF.